This is a list of T cell receptor beta chains from one sample in a study of cytomegalovirus exposure and HLA in healthy donors. Clones were sequenced by immunoSEQ multiplex PCR, and TCRdb holds only the in-frame ones, with some missing. Here the sample spans 98,000 or so clones, 70% to 85% being singletons. Source material: PBMCs. These receptors originate from a woman aged 18-29 years in good health and CMV-seropositive. The CDR3 runs from the conserved cysteine through the conserved F or W. A D gene is named only where the DNA matches it firmly. Clone size is given for some rows only: seen once, a few or many times, or a class if the clone is expanded.

-	TRBD1	TRBV19	TRBJ2-6	CASSIWGQGPSGANVLTF	TGTGCCAGTAGTATATGGGGACAGGGTCCCTCTGGGGCCAACGTCCTGACTTTC
-	-	TRBV9	TRBJ2-7	CASSRDIGDEQYF	TGTGCCAGCAGTCGGGACATCGGGGACGAGCAGTACTTC
-	-	TRBV5-1	TRBJ2-1	CASSLGVAEYNEQFF	TGCGCCAGCAGCTTGGGGGTAGCGGAGTACAATGAGCAGTTCTTC
-	TRBD1	TRBV27	TRBJ2-3	CASSSLTGTGTSHTDTQYF	TGTGCCAGCAGTTCACTCACCGGGACAGGGACTTCTCACACAGATACGCAGTATTTT
-	TRBD2	TRBV28	TRBJ2-1	CASSFTGGALSVYNEQFF	TGTGCCAGCAGTTTTACGGGAGGGGCCCTGAGCGTATACAATGAGCAGTTCTTC
-	-	TRBV25-1	TRBJ1-1	CASSAYRDNTEAFF	TGTGCCAGCAGTGCCTACAGAGATAACACTGAAGCTTTCTTT
-	-	TRBV25-1	TRBJ1-4	CASSETPEGPNEKLFF	TGTGCCAGCAGTGAAACCCCGGAGGGTCCTAATGAAAAACTGTTTTTT
-	-	TRBV11-2	TRBJ1-1	CASSPQQNTEAFF	TGTGCCAGCAGCCCCCAACAGAACACTGAAGCTTTCTTT
-	-	TRBV30	TRBJ2-7	CAWNRSWYEQYF	TGTGCCTGGAACAGGAGTTGGTACGAGCAGTACTTC
few	TRBD2	TRBV5-4	TRBJ2-1	CASSLRSGRASEYNEQFF	TGTGCCAGCAGCTTAAGGAGCGGGAGGGCCTCGGAGTACAATGAGCAGTTCTTC